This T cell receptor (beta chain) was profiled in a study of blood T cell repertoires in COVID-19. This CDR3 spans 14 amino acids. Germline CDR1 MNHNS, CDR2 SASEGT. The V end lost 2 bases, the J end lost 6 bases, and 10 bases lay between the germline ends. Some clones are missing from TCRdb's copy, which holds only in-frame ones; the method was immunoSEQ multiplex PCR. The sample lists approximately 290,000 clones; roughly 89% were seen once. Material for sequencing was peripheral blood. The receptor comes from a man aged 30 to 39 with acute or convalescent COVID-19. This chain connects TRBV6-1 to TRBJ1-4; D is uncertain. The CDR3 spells CASSELGFYEKLFF. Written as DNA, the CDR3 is TGTGCCAGCAGTGAACTAGGATTTTATGAAAAACTGTTTTTT.